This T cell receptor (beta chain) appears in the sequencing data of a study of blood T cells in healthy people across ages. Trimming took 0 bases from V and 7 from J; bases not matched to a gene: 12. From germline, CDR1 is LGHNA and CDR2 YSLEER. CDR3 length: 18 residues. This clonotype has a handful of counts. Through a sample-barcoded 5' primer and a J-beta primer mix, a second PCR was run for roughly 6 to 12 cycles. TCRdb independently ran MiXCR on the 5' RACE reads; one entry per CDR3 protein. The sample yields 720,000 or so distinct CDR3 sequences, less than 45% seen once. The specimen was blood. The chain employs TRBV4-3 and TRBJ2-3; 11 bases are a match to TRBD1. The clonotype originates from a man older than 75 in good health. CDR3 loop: CASSQDFGGTGGRNTQYF. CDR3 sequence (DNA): TGCGCCAGCAGCCAAGATTTTGGGGGGACAGGGGGAAGGAATACGCAGTATTTT.